The present T cell receptor beta chain was sequenced within a study of blood T cell repertoires in COVID-19. J was trimmed by 8 bases and V by 5 bases; bases with no gene match: 11. From germline, CDR1 is SGHTS and CDR2 YDEGEE. There are 17 residues in the CDR3. Participants, roughly 18 to 89 years old, spanned 24 US areas. Participants' own reports of clinical history determined their cohort assignment. In the authors' workflow: Estimation of nucleated cell counts was performed using reference gene primer amplification. The data were produced by immunoSEQ multiplex PCR, yet TCRdb's version contains in-frame clones alone and is incomplete. V and J calls and clone size are copied from that table; D and trimming were computed from the DNA. Among approximately 230,000 clones listed, 88% were seen once.

The sample consisted of PBMCs or T cells enriched from blood (not recorded which). The V and J genes are TRBV5-8 and TRBJ2-1, with 15 bases identical to TRBD2. The receptor's source is a woman between 45 and 60 years old with acute COVID-19. The CDR3 sequence is CASRSPGLAGGRDEQFF. The CDR3 DNA reads TGTGCCAGCAGATCACCGGGACTAGCGGGAGGTAGGGATGAGCAGTTCTTC. Combining the CDR3 with reference TRBV5-8 and TRBJ2-1 gives the whole variable domain EAGVTQSPTHLIKTRGQQATLRCSPISGHTSVYWYQQALGLGLQFLLWYDEGEERNRGNFPPRFSGRQFPNYSSELNVNALELEDSALYLCASRSPGLAGGRDEQFFGPGTRLTVL.